Below are 26 T cell receptor beta chains sequenced from a single sample in a study of breast tumors, draining lymph nodes, adjacent tissues. MiXCR, applied by TCRdb to the multiplex PCR reads, yields one record per CDR3 protein. Counted here are approximately 300,000 distinct CDR3 sequences, 30% to 35% occurring once; the ten biggest clones make up more than 0.95%. Breast cancer patients provided tissue from their axillary draining lymph nodes. Sequenced: axillary lymph node tissue. The receptors derive from a female donor with breast cancer. Some clones in this sample may be carry-over from other donors' samples.

The chain combines TRBV11-2 with TRBJ1-2; D not resolved. This CDR3 spans 15 amino acids. V lost 5 bases and J 7 bases, leaving 20 bases between the germline ends. Per germline, CDR1 SGHAT and CDR2 FQNNGV. In DNA, the CDR3 is TGTGCCAGCAGCCCCCATCCCCCCCCTAGCGGTGGCTACACCTTC. The encoded protein is CASSPHPPPSGGYTF.

With regard to this clonotype: A much larger clone sits a single nucleotide away, making a read error possible. This CDR3 is missing its conserved last phenylalanine or tryptophan, likely due to a read error. The chain links TRBV12-3 or TRBV12-4 to TRBJ2-7, with D perhaps TRBD2 (5 bases). Trimming removed 6 bases at V and 3 bases at J, with 15 bases between. CDR3 size: 14 residues. The DNA for the CDR3 is TGTGCCAGCAGCCGGCAGGACTTTGTCTACGAGCAGTACCTC. It yields the protein CASSRQDFVYEQYL.

This clonotype appeared once. Being one base from a much bigger clone, this may be a read error. The rearrangement uses TRBV9 and TRBJ2-7; 9 positions agree with TRBD2. The DNA matches TRBJ2-1 better at its end, which makes the J call doubtful. This CDR3 region has 14 residues. CDR1 and CDR2 from the germline V gene are SGDLS and YYNGEE. CDR3: CASSVGTSRYEQFF. CDR3 sequence (DNA): TGTGCCAGCAGCGTGGGGACTAGCAGATACGAGCAGTTCTTC.

In this sample, this clonotype turned up many times. This rearrangement joins TRBV25-1 to TRBJ2-4; no definite D call. Trimming shortened V by 2 bases and J by 6 bases, and 8 bases separated the two germline ends. The CDR3 covers 13 residues. Germline V lookup: CDR1 MGHDK, CDR2 SYGVNS. CDR3 sequence (DNA): TGTGCCAGCAGTGAAATAGTATCAAACATTCAGTACTTC. It is translated as CASSEIVSNIQYF.

This clonotype appeared many times. V usage is TRBV20-1 and J usage is TRBJ2-7, with D possibly being TRBD2 (7 bases). The germline V and J ends were trimmed by 6 bases and 1 base, with 13 bases remaining between them. The length of the CDR3 is 13 residues. Per germline, CDR1 DFQATT and CDR2 SNEGSKA (reference sequence). The CDR3 coding sequence is TGCAGTGCAGAGGGAGGGGGGTCCTACGAGCAGTACTTC. Amino acids: CSAEGGGSYEQYF.

On this clonotype itself: One base away lies a much larger clone, so this may be a sequencing read error. This chain links TRBV25-1 with TRBJ2-7, with a tentative D call TRBD2 (6 bases). The CDR3 spans 17 residues. V was pared by 6 bases and J by 2 bases, with 23 bases between. CDR1 and CDR2 from the germline V gene are MGHDK and SYGVNS. CDR3: CASSLDNRGRRAYEQYF. The CDR3 coding sequence is TGTGCCAGCAGCTTAGATAATAGGGGTAGGAGGGCCTACGAGCAGTACTTC.

This clonotype has a count of ten or more. This chain joins TRBV6-5 and TRBJ2-1, with 11 bases aligning to TRBD2. From germline, CDR1 is MNHEY and CDR2 SVGAGI. The V and J ends lost 6 bases and 6 bases, in that order; junction bases with no gene match: 7. The CDR3 has 15 residues. This CDR3 reads CASSLAGGPRNEQFF. In DNA form, the CDR3 reads TGTGCCAGCAGCTTAGCGGGAGGGCCTCGCAATGAGCAGTTCTTC.

As for this clonotype: It may be a read error: a sequence one base away is much more abundant. The chain uses TRBV7-3 and TRBJ2-3, with D possibly TRBD1 on 6 matching bases. V lost 1 base to trimming and J lost 7 bases, with 24 bases between them. The length of the CDR3 is 18 residues. Germline V gives CDR1 SGHTA, CDR2 FQGTGA. CDR3 bases: TGTGCCAGCAGCTTAAAGGCCTCCGGGACACTAGGGACACATACGCAGTATTTT. Translating it yields CASSLKASGTLGTHTQYF.

There are many counts of this clonotype. The chain has TRBV2 and TRBJ2-1, with TRBD2 matching 8 bases. The V gene end was trimmed by 9 bases and the J gene end by 4 bases; junction bases not matched to a gene: 5. Germline assignment: CDR1 SNHLY and CDR2 FYNNEI. The CDR3 consists of 13 residues. This CDR3 is CASNSGTYNEQFF. The DNA for the CDR3 is TGTGCCAGTAATAGCGGGACGTACAATGAGCAGTTCTTC.

This clonotype was detected ten times or more. The V and J genes are TRBV20-1 and TRBJ2-7; D remains ambiguous. The CDR3 loop spans 11 amino acids. In germline, CDR1 is DFQATT, CDR2 SNEGSKA (reference sequence). Trimming cost V 3 bases and J 6 bases, with 9 bases left between them. Here the CDR3 reads CSASSQSEQYF. The CDR3 nucleotides read TGCAGTGCTAGTTCCCAGTCCGAGCAGTACTTC.

The rearrangement uses TRBV27 and TRBJ2-7; D may be TRBD1 (6 bases). This CDR3 is 15 amino acids long. In germline, CDR1 is MNHEY, CDR2 SMNVEV (reference sequence). The V end lost 5 bases, the J end lost 2 bases, and 16 bases lay between the germline ends. The CDR3 DNA sequence: TGTGCCAGCAGTACAGGGAGACCCCATCCCTACGAGCAGTACTTC. Translation: CASSTGRPHPYEQYF.

The chain joins TRBV19 to TRBJ2-7; 9 bases are a match to TRBD2. CDR3 length: 17 amino acids. Trimming took 3 bases from V and 3 from J; bases not matched to a gene: 12. Germline V gene lookup returns CDR1 LNHDA and CDR2 SQIVND (reference sequence). CDR3 nucleotide sequence: TGTGCCAGTAGTATTGCTGGGCTAGCGGGAACCTACTACGAGCAGTACTTC. Residues: CASSIAGLAGTYYEQYF.

The chain recombines TRBV11-3 with TRBJ1-1; weak D call: TRBD1 (6 bases). There are 13 residues in the CDR3. Germline V gene sequence: CDR1 SGHNT, CDR2 YENEEA. Trimming took 6 bases from V and 4 from J, leaving 12 bases between them. CDR3 bases: TGTGCCAGCAGTACAGGGTATCTCACTGAAGCTTTCTTT. Residues: CASSTGYLTEAFF.

This clonotype was counted at least ten times. The CDR3 bases are TGTGCCAGCAGCCCTGTGTCTACAGGGAACTATGGCTACACCTTC. Encoded protein: CASSPVSTGNYGYTF. The chain uses TRBV4-2 and TRBJ1-2; tentative D call: TRBD1 (6 bases). Between the trimmed V and J ends, which lost 4 bases and 2 bases, there was a span of 14 bases. CDR1 and CDR2 from the germline V gene are LGHNA and YNFKEQ. CDR3 length: 15 residues.

This clonotype was seen ten or more times. The gene calls are TRBV5-4 and TRBJ1-4; 7 nucleotides agree with TRBD1. After removal of 3 bases from V and 4 bases from J, the junction contained 3 bases not matched to a gene. The CDR3 sequence is 14 residues long. The germline CDR1 and CDR2 sequences are SGHNT and YYREEE (reference sequence). The CDR3 loop reads CASSSGQNNEKLFF. In DNA form, the CDR3 reads TGTGCCAGCAGCTCGGGACAGAATAATGAAAAACTGTTTTTT.

This clonotype has at least ten counts. V usage is TRBV10-3 and J usage is TRBJ2-7, with TRBD1 matching over 10 bases. The V segment lost 7 bases and the J segment 4 bases; nucleotides outside the gene matches: 4. CDR1 and CDR2 (germline): ENHRY, SYGVKD. CDR3 length: 13 residues. The CDR3 sequence: CAITSGQGYEQYF. DNA for the CDR3: TGTGCCATCACCTCGGGACAGGGGTACGAGCAGTACTTC.

The chain combines TRBV19 with TRBJ1-1; no clear D gene. This CDR3 contains 13 residues. The V end lost 2 bases, the J end lost 1 base, and 5 bases lay between the germline ends. Germline CDR1 reads LNHDA; CDR2 reads SQIVND (reference sequence). Here the CDR3 reads CASSINRNTEAFF. Written as DNA, the CDR3 is TGTGCCAGTAGTATAAACAGGAACACTGAAGCTTTCTTT.

The sample holds a few counts of this clonotype. J is TRBJ2-1 and V is TRBV5-4; D is possibly TRBD2 (5 bases). Trimming pared 6 bases from V and 0 bases from J, leaving 7 bases between. The CDR3 runs to 13 residues. CDR1 and CDR2 from the germline V gene are SGHNT and YYREEE (reference sequence). The CDR3 sequence: CASKGASYNEQFF. In nucleotides, the CDR3 is TGTGCCAGCAAGGGAGCCTCCTACAATGAGCAGTTCTTC.

V and J are TRBV20-1 and TRBJ1-1; D remains ambiguous. CDR3 length: 15 amino acids. The germline V gene encodes CDR1 DFQATT and CDR2 SNEGSKA (reference sequence). The V gene lost 1 base and the J gene lost 0 bases, with 12 bases spanning the gap. The CDR3 DNA sequence: TGCAGTGCTAGAGTAATGCTGGAGATGAACACTGAAGCTTTCTTT. The encoded protein is CSARVMLEMNTEAFF.

The chain employs TRBV2 and TRBJ1-1; D is perhaps TRBD1 (6 bases). Trimming stripped 7 bases from V and 4 bases from J, with 19 bases between. The CDR3 contains 15 residues. Per germline, CDR1 SNHLY and CDR2 FYNNEI. The CDR3 nucleotides read TGTGCCAGCAAATCTCTACAGGGACCGGGCACTGAAGCTTTCTTT. Amino acid sequence: CASKSLQGPGTEAFF.

As to this clonotype: This may be a read error: a much more frequent sequence differs by one nucleotide. The J gene is TRBJ1-4, the V gene TRBV19; TRBD1 aligns across 7 bases. The germline V gene encodes CDR1 LNHDA and CDR2 SQIVND (reference sequence). The CDR3 is 14 residues long. CDR3: CASSYGTEDEKLSF. The CDR3 nucleotides read TGTGCCAGTAGTTACGGGACAGAAGATGAAAAACTGTCTTTT.

This clonotype was detected many times. The rearrangement links TRBV7-6 to TRBJ2-1, with 8 bases that match TRBD2. CDR1 is SGHVS and CDR2 is FNYEAQ in the germline V gene. This CDR3 has 16 residues. V shed 2 bases and J 9 bases; nucleotides not matched to a gene: 12. The CDR3 DNA is TGTGCCAGCAGCTTAAGCCGGGAGGGCCTATCCGTTGAGCAGTTCTTC. Translating it yields CASSLSREGLSVEQFF.

This clonotype was seen many times. The CDR3 spells CASSAEGGSYNEQFF. Written as DNA, the CDR3 is TGCGCCAGCAGCGCGGAAGGTGGGTCCTACAATGAGCAGTTCTTC. V is TRBV5-1 and J is TRBJ2-1; D uncertain. Germline CDR1 SGHRS, CDR2 YFSETQ. V was trimmed by 4 bases and J by 1 base, leaving 12 bases between them. This CDR3 has 15 amino acids. Full variable domain (outside the CDR3, taken from reference TRBV5-1 and TRBJ2-1): KAGVTQTPRYLIKTRGQQVTLSCSPISGHRSVSWYQQTPGQGLQFLFEYFSETQRNKGNFPGRFSGRQFSNSRSEMNVSTLELGDSALYLCASSAEGGSYNEQFFGPGTRLTVL.

The gene calls are TRBV2 and TRBJ2-5; TRBD2 agrees at 13 bases. The CDR3 runs to 16 residues. Germline lookup yields CDR1 SNHLY and CDR2 FYNNEI. Trimming took 10 bases from V and 10 from J; bases not matched to a gene: 18. The CDR3 is CATSALWTSGSKNQYF. The CDR3 DNA sequence: TGTGCCACTTCGGCCTTGTGGACTAGCGGGAGTAAGAACCAGTACTTC.

For this clonotype: A read error is likely, as this CDR3 ends without the conserved phenylalanine or tryptophan. The chain recombines TRBV12-3 or TRBV12-4 with TRBJ1-2; D possibly corresponds to TRBD1 (5 bases). V was pared by 6 bases and J by 2 bases, with 16 bases between. This CDR3 has 15 amino acids. The DNA of the CDR3 is TGTGCCAGCAGCCCTGGACATATTTCCAACTATGGCTACACCCTC. Translated: CASSPGHISNYGYTL.

This clonotype appeared many times. The CDR3 DNA is TGCGCCAGCAGCCAAGATAGGACAGAGAATCAGCCCCAGCATTTT. It codes for CASSQDRTENQPQHF. This chain connects TRBV4-3 to TRBJ1-5; perhaps TRBD1 as D (6 bases). Germline CDR1 LGHNA, CDR2 YSLEER. Trimming left V 0 bases short and J 4 bases short, with 10 bases between. The CDR3 is 15 residues long.